This T cell receptor beta chain derives from a study of T cell responses to AZD1222 COVID-19 vaccine. This clone was counted a few times. What it binds is unknown. Sequenced by immunoSEQ multiplex PCR; TCRdb stores in-frame clones only, minus some. The table shows about 94,000 clones, with less than 85% occurring only once. General study results and limits: Donors were largely white British and mainly female; clonal diversity was possibly underestimated.

V gave up 5 bases and J gave up 4 bases, with 18 bases separating them. Germline loops: CDR1 MNHEY, CDR2 SVGEGT. The CDR3 has 15 residues. Second-dose timings of about 4 or about 12 weeks were pooled. This TCR was recovered from an adult who received the AZD1222 COVID-19 vaccine. This chain joins TRBV6-2 or TRBV6-3 and TRBJ2-7; perhaps TRBD2 as D (5 bases). The sequencing used peripheral blood, collected 28 days after the second AZD1222 dose. The CDR3 sequence: CASSETRGSGYEQYF. The CDR3 nucleotides read TGTGCCAGCAGTGAGACTCGAGGGAGCGGATACGAGCAGTACTTC.